The rows below give T cell receptor beta chains drawn from one sample of a study of CD8+ T cells in alopecia areata. Method: immunoSEQ multiplex PCR; TCRdb's copy keeps in-frame clones and lacks some. The repertoire has over 200,000 clones, about 60% of them found once; the top ten carry roughly 0.47%. Sequencing used CD4+ T cells sorted from blood, obtained at week 0. The receptors were sampled from a human donor with alopecia areata. Each CDR3 is given with its conserved first and last residue. The order of the fields is V gene, J gene, D gene, clone size, CDR3 DNA, CDR3 protein. D genes are given only for firm matches. Size is stated for part of the rows, as once, few or many counts, or as a class when the clone is expanded.

V gene: TRBV7-8
J gene: TRBJ1-5
D gene: -
clone size: -
CDR3 DNA: TGTGCCAGCAGCTTCCTGACAGGCAAAAGCCAGCCCCAGCATTTT
CDR3 protein: CASSFLTGKSQPQHF

V gene: TRBV29-1
J gene: TRBJ2-7
D gene: -
clone size: -
CDR3 DNA: TGCAGCGTTACGGGTCCCCGCATCGGGGGGCAGTACTTC
CDR3 protein: CSVTGPRIGGQYF

V gene: TRBV18
J gene: TRBJ1-5
D gene: -
clone size: few
CDR3 DNA: TGTGCCAGCTCACCTGCAGACTATAGCAATCAGCCCCAGCATTTT
CDR3 protein: CASSPADYSNQPQHF

V gene: TRBV19
J gene: TRBJ2-1
D gene: TRBD2
clone size: -
CDR3 DNA: TGTGCCAGTAGGCCGGGACTAGCGGGACTCTATGAGCAGTTCTTC
CDR3 protein: CASRPGLAGLYEQFF

V gene: TRBV6-5
J gene: TRBJ2-1
D gene: -
clone size: -
CDR3 DNA: TGTGCCAGCAGTTTAGGGGTCCACAATGAGCAGTTCTTC
CDR3 protein: CASSLGVHNEQFF

V gene: TRBV19
J gene: TRBJ2-5
D gene: TRBD1
clone size: -
CDR3 DNA: TGTGCCAGTAGAAAACAGGGGGCACAAGAGACCCAGTACTTC
CDR3 protein: CASRKQGAQETQYF

V gene: TRBV30
J gene: TRBJ2-7
D gene: -
clone size: few
CDR3 DNA: TGTGCCTGGAGTGTACAGGGTTACGAGCAGTACTTC
CDR3 protein: CAWSVQGYEQYF

V gene: TRBV5-6
J gene: TRBJ2-5
D gene: -
clone size: -
CDR3 DNA: TGTGCCAGCAGCCGGGACCAAGAGACCCAGTACTTC
CDR3 protein: CASSRDQETQYF

V gene: TRBV7-2
J gene: TRBJ1-4
D gene: -
clone size: -
CDR3 DNA: TGTGCCAGCAGCTTCGGGACGAGTGAAAAACTGTTTTTT
CDR3 protein: CASSFGTSEKLFF

V gene: TRBV19
J gene: TRBJ2-7
D gene: TRBD2
clone size: -
CDR3 DNA: TGTGCCAGTAGTACCGGGAGGGCGACCGAGCAGTACTTC
CDR3 protein: CASSTGRATEQYF

V gene: TRBV7-2
J gene: TRBJ2-2
D gene: -
clone size: few
CDR3 DNA: TGTGCCAGCAGCTTAGGGCGGAGACAGGCGAACACCGGGGAGCTGTTTTTT
CDR3 protein: CASSLGRRQANTGELFF

V gene: TRBV4-2
J gene: TRBJ1-1
D gene: -
clone size: few
CDR3 DNA: TGTGCCAGCAGCCACGAAAGGACGAACACTGAAGCTTTCTTT
CDR3 protein: CASSHERTNTEAFF

V gene: TRBV11-2
J gene: TRBJ1-2
D gene: TRBD1
clone size: -
CDR3 DNA: TGTGCCAGTACAGGGGGGCTTAACTATGGCTACACCTTC
CDR3 protein: CASTGGLNYGYTF

V gene: TRBV9
J gene: TRBJ1-4
D gene: -
clone size: -
CDR3 DNA: TGTGCCAGCAGCGTGTTTGGACAGGAAAAACTGTTTTTT
CDR3 protein: CASSVFGQEKLFF

V gene: TRBV7-7
J gene: TRBJ2-2
D gene: -
clone size: -
CDR3 DNA: TGTGCTAGCAGCTTCTCTCTCACCGGGGAGCTGTTTTTT
CDR3 protein: CASSFSLTGELFF

V gene: TRBV10-3
J gene: TRBJ2-3
D gene: -
clone size: few
CDR3 DNA: TGTGCCATCAGTGTTCAGGGGTTTAAAGATACGCAGTATTTT
CDR3 protein: CAISVQGFKDTQYF

V gene: TRBV5-6
J gene: TRBJ2-7
D gene: -
clone size: -
CDR3 DNA: TGTGCCAGCAGACGGGAAAGGCGATACGAGCAGTACTTC
CDR3 protein: CASRRERRYEQYF

V gene: TRBV5-4
J gene: TRBJ2-5
D gene: -
clone size: -
CDR3 DNA: TGTGCCAGCAGCCCCGTCGGGGCGGGACAAGAGACCCAGTACTTC
CDR3 protein: CASSPVGAGQETQYF

V gene: TRBV19
J gene: TRBJ1-2
D gene: -
clone size: -
CDR3 DNA: TGTGCCAGTAGCAGGGGCCTTGCTAACTATGGCTACACCTTC
CDR3 protein: CASSRGLANYGYTF

V gene: TRBV6-6
J gene: TRBJ2-5
D gene: -
clone size: -
CDR3 DNA: TGTGCCAGCAGCCGCCGGGACTACCAAGAGACCCAGTACTTC
CDR3 protein: CASSRRDYQETQYF

V gene: TRBV30
J gene: TRBJ1-5
D gene: -
clone size: -
CDR3 DNA: TGTGCCTGGAGTGTACGGGGACATCAGCCCCAGCATTTT
CDR3 protein: CAWSVRGHQPQHF

V gene: TRBV6-5
J gene: TRBJ1-2
D gene: TRBD1
clone size: -
CDR3 DNA: TGTGCCAGCATGACAGGGGGCGATCCTTATGGCTACACCTTC
CDR3 protein: CASMTGGDPYGYTF

V gene: TRBV6-5
J gene: TRBJ1-1
D gene: -
clone size: -
CDR3 DNA: TGTGCCAGCAGTTATTCGACAGCCCACACTGAAGCTTTCTTT
CDR3 protein: CASSYSTAHTEAFF

V gene: TRBV29-1
J gene: TRBJ1-2
D gene: TRBD1
clone size: few
CDR3 DNA: TGCAGCGTGAGACAGGGGGGGAGCTATGGCTACACCTTC
CDR3 protein: CSVRQGGSYGYTF

V gene: TRBV25-1
J gene: TRBJ2-7
D gene: TRBD1
clone size: -
CDR3 DNA: TGTGCCAGCAGTGAAGGACAGGCTTACTCCTACGAGCAGTACTTC
CDR3 protein: CASSEGQAYSYEQYF

V gene: TRBV4-2
J gene: TRBJ2-1
D gene: -
clone size: -
CDR3 DNA: TGTGCCAGCAGCCCCGCGCTAGGACCCGCGGGCGATGAGCAGTTCTTC
CDR3 protein: CASSPALGPAGDEQFF